These 20 T cell receptor beta chains were sequenced from one sample in a study of beta chain features in type 1 diabetes. Investigators reverse transcribed all isolated RNA, so they sequenced expressed TCRB transcripts. Sequenced by immunoSEQ multiplex PCR; TCRdb stores in-frame clones only, minus some. Seen here are about 400,000 clones, over 10% observed once, and the top ten hold approximately 0.015%. Input material: naive CD4+ T cells from blood. The receptors shown here come from a man younger than 35 in good health.

This clone was seen more than once but under ten times. The chain carries TRBV30 and TRBJ1-2; D is ambiguous. V shed 0 bases and J shed 4 bases, with 12 bases lying between them. This CDR3 region has 14 residues. Germline CDR1 reads GTSNPN; CDR2 reads SVGIG (reference sequence). CDR3 nucleotides: TGTGCCTGGAGTGTACAGCCCCGATCCTATGGCTACACCTTC. Protein sequence: CAWSVQPRSYGYTF.

The chain recombines TRBV5-4 with TRBJ2-3; weak D call: TRBD1 (6 bases). The CDR3 has 16 residues. The germline V gene has CDR1 SGHNT and CDR2 YYREEE (reference sequence). Trimming removed 2 bases from V and 3 bases from J, with 16 bases in between. The DNA for the CDR3 is TGTGCCAGCAGCTTAGTAACAGGGTTCCGTACAGATACGCAGTATTTT. This gives the protein CASSLVTGFRTDTQYF.

The rearrangement uses TRBV21-1 and TRBJ2-1; the listed D gene, TRBD2, was not tested against the DNA. TRBV21-1 is marked as a pseudogene. This CDR3 comprises 16 residues. The CDR3 coding sequence is TGTGCCAGCAGGAACCAACGTAGCCAACACCGCAATGAGCAGTTCTTC. Its protein product is CASRNQRSQHRNEQFF.

The table lists this clone with a few counts. The CDR3 protein is CASSYRWGESQETQYF. CDR3 sequence (DNA): TGTGCCAGCAGTTACCGGTGGGGCGAAAGCCAAGAGACCCAGTACTTC. V is TRBV6-5 and J is TRBJ2-5, with TRBD1 as a possible D gene (5 bases). Germline V gives CDR1 MNHEY, CDR2 SVGAGI. V lost 2 bases and J 1 base, leaving 14 bases between the germline ends. This CDR3 has 16 amino acids.

The rearrangement links TRBV30 to TRBJ2-1; TRBD2 aligns across 8 bases. V lost 0 bases, J lost 6 bases, and 10 bases stayed unmatched. The CDR3 sequence is 16 residues long. Germline V gene data show CDR1 as GTSNPN and CDR2 as SVGIG (reference sequence). The CDR3: CAWSVSVRGRTNEQFF. The CDR3 region has the DNA TGTGCCTGGAGTGTATCTGTCCGCGGGAGGACCAATGAGCAGTTCTTC.

This clone turned up a few times. The J gene is TRBJ2-1, the V gene TRBV19; 9 bases line up with TRBD2. Trimming removed 7 bases from V and 7 bases from J; junction bases left unmatched: 8. CDR3 length: 14 residues. In germline, CDR1 is LNHDA, CDR2 SQIVND (reference sequence). The CDR3 here is CASTLAGRLNEQFF. CDR3 nucleotide sequence: TGTGCCAGTACACTAGCGGGCCGGTTGAATGAGCAGTTCTTC.

Concerning this clone itself: The sample contains more than one DNA sequence encoding this CDR3. The chain employs TRBV5-1 and TRBJ2-3; D not certain. The CDR3 has 14 amino acids. V was pared by 0 bases and J by 0 bases, with 5 bases between. The germline CDR1 and CDR2 sequences are SGHRS and YFSETQ. CDR3 loop: CASSLGGSTDTQYF. The CDR3 DNA is TGCGCCAGCAGCTTGGGCGGCAGCACAGATACGCAGTATTTT.

This clone was observed a few times. The V and J genes are TRBV4-2 and TRBJ1-3, with a possible D match to TRBD1 (6 bases). This CDR3 comprises 16 residues. Trimming took off 0 bases at V and 3 bases at J, with 12 bases between the two ends. Germline V gene lookup returns CDR1 LGHNA and CDR2 YNFKEQ. CDR3 nucleotides: TGTGCCAGCAGCCAAGATCGGGGGGCCGGTGGAAACACCATATATTTT. Its protein is CASSQDRGAGGNTIYF.

The rearrangement links TRBV10-3 to TRBJ2-2, with 11 bases fitting TRBD1. The CDR3 consists of 14 residues. From germline, CDR1 is ENHRY and CDR2 SYGVKD. Germline trimming cut 9 bases from V and 6 bases from J; bases unmatched to any gene: 6. The CDR3 DNA reads as TGTGCCATAGGACAGGGGGCAACCGCCGGGGAGCTGTTTTTT. Its protein is CAIGQGATAGELFF.

This clone came up a few times. This chain connects TRBV4-2 to TRBJ1-2; D might be TRBD1 (5 bases). The V end lost 4 bases, the J end lost 1 base, and 10 bases lay between the germline ends. There are 14 residues in the CDR3. The germline CDR1 and CDR2 sequences are LGHNA and YNFKEQ. In DNA, the CDR3 is TGTGCCAGCAGCCGGGGGGACGGTAACTATGGCTACACCTTC. It codes for CASSRGDGNYGYTF.

This clone was seen more than once but under ten times. The chain combines TRBV5-4 with TRBJ2-5, with 8 bases that match TRBD1. J lost 1 base, V lost 6 bases, and 5 bases had no gene match. The CDR3 has 14 residues. CDR1 and CDR2 from the germline V gene are SGHNT and YYREEE (reference sequence). The chain's CDR3 is CASTQDRGQETQYF. CDR3 sequence (DNA): TGTGCCAGCACCCAAGACAGGGGCCAAGAGACCCAGTACTTC. The variable domain in full, with the rest retrieved from reference TRBV5-4 and TRBJ2-5, is ETGVTQSPTHLIKTRGQQVTLRCSSQSGHNTVSWYQQALGQGPQFIFQYYREEENGRGNFPPRFSGLQFPNYSSELNVNALELDDSALYLCASTQDRGQETQYFGPGTRLLVL.

V is TRBV4-2 and J is TRBJ2-3; TRBD2 matches 11 bases. The CDR3 has 15 amino acids. Germline V gene sequence: CDR1 LGHNA, CDR2 YNFKEQ. With 0 bases clipped from V and 6 bases from J, the junction kept 2 bases outside the gene matches. CDR3 region: CASSQDLAGGDTQYF. CDR3 coding DNA: TGTGCCAGCAGCCAAGACCTAGCGGGAGGTGATACGCAGTATTTT.

This sequence joins TRBV10-3 and TRBJ2-7; 9 bases align to TRBD1. Germline values: CDR1 ENHRY, CDR2 SYGVKD. Losses at the gene ends were 6 bases for V and 5 bases for J; bases not matched to a gene: 8. CDR3 length: 14 amino acids. The chain's CDR3 is CAIRSGTGHDEQYF. The CDR3 DNA reads as TGTGCCATCAGATCCGGGACAGGGCATGACGAGCAGTACTTC.

The chain links TRBV6-6 to TRBJ2-4; D is perhaps TRBD2 (5 bases). The ends were cut back, 7 bases at V and 6 bases at J, with 16 bases in the middle. Germline values: CDR1 MNHNY, CDR2 SVGAGI (reference sequence). The length of the CDR3 is 14 residues. Here the CDR3 reads CASIYREGGNIQYF. The CDR3 DNA is TGTGCCAGCATCTACCGGGAAGGAGGAAACATTCAGTACTTC.

This clone showed up just a few times. The chain is built from TRBV30 and TRBJ1-2; a possible D gene is TRBD1 (6 bases). Germline loops: CDR1 GTSNPN, CDR2 SVGIG (reference sequence). This CDR3 is built from 13 residues. Trimming took off 0 bases at V and 7 bases at J, with 12 bases between the two ends. This CDR3 reads CAWSVSPRGGYTF. CDR3 sequence (DNA): TGTGCCTGGAGTGTAAGTCCCAGGGGTGGCTACACCTTC.

This clone has just a few counts. The rearrangement uses TRBV19 and TRBJ2-3; 7 bases line up with TRBD1. CDR3 length equals 14 residues. J gave up 5 bases and V 6 bases, and 8 bases lay outside the gene matches. Germline V gene lookup returns CDR1 LNHDA and CDR2 SQIVND (reference sequence). In DNA form, the CDR3 reads TGTGCCAGTAGAGGGGGCAGGGATGGAGATACGCAGTATTTT. Its protein product is CASRGGRDGDTQYF.

This chain connects TRBV29-1 to TRBJ1-3; D is perhaps TRBD1 (6 bases). The germline CDR1 and CDR2 sequences are SQVTM and ANQGSEA. V dropped 5 bases and J dropped 0 bases, with 14 bases sitting between them. CDR3 size: 15 residues. The DNA of the CDR3 is TGCAGCGTTAAACAGGGTTCAGGCTCTGGAAACACCATATATTTT. It specifies CSVKQGSGSGNTIYF.

The chain recombines TRBV7-9 with TRBJ2-1; 9 bases fit TRBD1. CDR1 is SEHNR and CDR2 is FQNEAQ in the germline V gene (reference sequence). Trimming took 5 bases from V and 8 from J; bases not matched to a gene: 10. CDR3 length equals 15 residues. CDR3 nucleotide sequence: TGTGCCAGCAGCCGGACAGGGGCCGCCTCCGATGAGCAGTTCTTC. It yields the protein CASSRTGAASDEQFF.

This clone was seen a few times. The chain recombines TRBV4-3 with TRBJ2-1; 8 bases agree with TRBD2. Losses at the gene ends were 4 bases for V and 9 bases for J; bases not matched to a gene: 5. The CDR3 is made up of 13 amino acids. Germline assignment: CDR1 LGHNA and CDR2 YSLEER. DNA for the CDR3: TGCGCCAGCAGCCGGGGGACTAGAAGTGAGCAGTTCTTC. It translates to CASSRGTRSEQFF.

The chain links TRBV4-1 to TRBJ1-5; tentatively, D is TRBD1 (6 bases). The CDR3 loop spans 16 amino acids. V was shortened by 0 bases and J by 10 bases, with 19 bases between the two germline ends. The germline CDR1 and CDR2 sequences are MGHRA and YSYEKL. CDR3 amino acids: CASSQEPRTEISPQHF. The CDR3, as DNA: TGCGCCAGCAGCCAAGAGCCGCGGACAGAAATCAGCCCCCAGCATTTT.